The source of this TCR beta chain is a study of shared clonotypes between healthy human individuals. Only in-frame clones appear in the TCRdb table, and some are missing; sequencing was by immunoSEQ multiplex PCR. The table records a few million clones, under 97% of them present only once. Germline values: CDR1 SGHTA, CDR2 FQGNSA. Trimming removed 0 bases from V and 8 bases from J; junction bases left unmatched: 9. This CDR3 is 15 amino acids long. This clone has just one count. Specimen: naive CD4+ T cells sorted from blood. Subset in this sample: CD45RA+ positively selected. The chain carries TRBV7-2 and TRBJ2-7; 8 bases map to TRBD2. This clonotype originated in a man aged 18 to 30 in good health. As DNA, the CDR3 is TGTGCCAGCAGCTTAGCGGGGGGACTAGGCCATAAGCAGTACTTC. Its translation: CASSLAGGLGHKQYF. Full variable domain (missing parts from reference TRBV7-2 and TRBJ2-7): GAGVSQSPSNKVTEKGKDVELRCDPISGHTALYWYRQSLGQGLEFLIYFQGNSAPDKSGLPSDRFSAERTGGSVSTLTIQRTQQEDSAVYLCASSLAGGLGHKQYFGPGTRLTVT.